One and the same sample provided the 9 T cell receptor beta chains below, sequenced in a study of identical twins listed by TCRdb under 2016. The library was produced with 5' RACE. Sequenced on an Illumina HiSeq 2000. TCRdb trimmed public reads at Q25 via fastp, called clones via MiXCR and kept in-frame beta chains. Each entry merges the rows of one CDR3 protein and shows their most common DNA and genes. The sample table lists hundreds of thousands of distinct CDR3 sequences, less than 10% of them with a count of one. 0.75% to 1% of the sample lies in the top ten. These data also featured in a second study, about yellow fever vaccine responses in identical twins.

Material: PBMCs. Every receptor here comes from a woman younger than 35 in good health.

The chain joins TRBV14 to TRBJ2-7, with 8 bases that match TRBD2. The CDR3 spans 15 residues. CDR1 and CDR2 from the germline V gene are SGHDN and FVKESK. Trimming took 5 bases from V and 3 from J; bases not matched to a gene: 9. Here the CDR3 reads CASSFNPSGLYEQYF. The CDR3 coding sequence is TGTGCCAGCAGCTTTAACCCTAGCGGGCTCTACGAGCAGTACTTC.

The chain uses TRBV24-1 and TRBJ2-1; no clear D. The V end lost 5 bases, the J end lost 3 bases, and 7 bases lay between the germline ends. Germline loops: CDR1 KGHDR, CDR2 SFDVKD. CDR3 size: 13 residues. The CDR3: CATSAADYNEQFF. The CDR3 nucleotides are TGTGCCACCAGTGCTGCGGACTACAATGAGCAGTTCTTC.

This chain's CDR3 is CASSLRGSGDEQFF. CDR3 coding DNA: TGTGCCAGCAGTCTCCGCGGTAGCGGGGATGAGCAGTTCTTC. The gene calls are TRBV6-1 and TRBJ2-1, with 8 bases that match TRBD2. CDR1 and CDR2 (germline): MNHNS, SASEGT. J gave up 8 bases and V 5 bases, and 8 bases lay outside the gene matches. This CDR3 has 14 amino acids.

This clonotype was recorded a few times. DNA for the CDR3: TGCAGTGCTAGAGACGTGACAGGGAGCGGTGAAGCTTTCTTT. This codes for CSARDVTGSGEAFF. The chain recombines TRBV20-1 with TRBJ1-1; TRBD1 matches at 7 bases. CDR3 length: 14 amino acids. The junction had 8 bases not matched to a gene; V was cut back by 0 bases and J by 7 bases. The germline V gene has CDR1 DFQATT and CDR2 SNEGSKA (reference sequence).

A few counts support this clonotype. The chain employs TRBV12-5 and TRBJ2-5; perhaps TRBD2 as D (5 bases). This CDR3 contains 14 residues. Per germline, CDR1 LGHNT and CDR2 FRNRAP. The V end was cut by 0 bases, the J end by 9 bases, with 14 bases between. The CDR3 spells CASGLVPLEGAQYF. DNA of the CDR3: TGTGCTAGTGGTTTGGTGCCCCTCGAGGGCGCCCAGTACTTC.

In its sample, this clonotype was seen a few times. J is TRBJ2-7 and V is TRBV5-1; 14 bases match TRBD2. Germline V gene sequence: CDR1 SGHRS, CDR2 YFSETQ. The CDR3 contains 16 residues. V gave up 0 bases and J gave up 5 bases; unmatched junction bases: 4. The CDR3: CASSLGLAGGPNEQYF. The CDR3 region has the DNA TGCGCCAGCAGCTTGGGACTAGCGGGGGGGCCGAACGAGCAGTACTTC.

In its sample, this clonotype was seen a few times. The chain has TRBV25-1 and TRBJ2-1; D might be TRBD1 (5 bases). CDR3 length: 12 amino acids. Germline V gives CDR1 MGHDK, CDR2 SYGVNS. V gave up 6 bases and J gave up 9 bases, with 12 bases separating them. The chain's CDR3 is CASSRTTGEQFF. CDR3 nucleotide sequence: TGTGCCAGCAGCCGGACAACTGGTGAGCAGTTCTTC.

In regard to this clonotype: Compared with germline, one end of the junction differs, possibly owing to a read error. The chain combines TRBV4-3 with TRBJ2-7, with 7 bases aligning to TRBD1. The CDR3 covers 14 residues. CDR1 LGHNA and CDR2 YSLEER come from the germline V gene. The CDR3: CASGQGQASYEQYF. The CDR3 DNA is TGCGCCAGCGGCCAAGGACAGGCCTCCTACGAGCAGTACTTC.

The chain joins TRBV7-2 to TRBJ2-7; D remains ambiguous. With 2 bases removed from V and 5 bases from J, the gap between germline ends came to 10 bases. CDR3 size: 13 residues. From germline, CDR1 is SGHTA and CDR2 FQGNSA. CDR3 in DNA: TGTGCCAGCAGCTTATCAGGTTCGGACGAGCAGTACTTC. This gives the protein CASSLSGSDEQYF.